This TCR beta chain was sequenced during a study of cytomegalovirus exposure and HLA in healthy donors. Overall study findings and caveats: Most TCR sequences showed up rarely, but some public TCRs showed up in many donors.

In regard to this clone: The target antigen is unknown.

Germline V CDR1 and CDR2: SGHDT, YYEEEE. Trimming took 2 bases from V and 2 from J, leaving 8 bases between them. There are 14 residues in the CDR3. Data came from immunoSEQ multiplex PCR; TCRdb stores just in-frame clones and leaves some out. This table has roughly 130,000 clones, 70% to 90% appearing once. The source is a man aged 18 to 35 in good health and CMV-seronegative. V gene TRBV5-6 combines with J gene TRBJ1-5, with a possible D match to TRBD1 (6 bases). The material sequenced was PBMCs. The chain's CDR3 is CASSLSGGNQPQHF. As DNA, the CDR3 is TGTGCCAGCAGCTTATCAGGGGGCAATCAGCCCCAGCATTTT. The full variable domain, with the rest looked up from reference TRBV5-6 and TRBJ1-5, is DAGVTQSPTHLIKTRGQQVTLRCSPKSGHDTVSWYQQALGQGPQFIFQYYEEEERQRGNFPDRFSGHQFPNYSSELNVNALLLGDSALYLCASSLSGGNQPQHFGDGTRLSIL.